The 15 T cell receptor beta chains in this list originate from one sample, sequenced in a study of early T cells in non-severe SARS-CoV-2 infection. TCRdb used MiXCR to reprocess the 5' RACE reads, holding one entry per CDR3 protein. Of more than 90,000 distinct CDR3 sequences listed, 11% were seen once; the top ten hold about 5%. Sequenced material: whole blood. Receptors originate from an adult who was a healthcare worker with PCR-confirmed SARS-CoV-2 infection or an uninfected control (not recorded which).

The chain employs TRBV12-3 or TRBV12-4 and TRBJ2-1; D ambiguous. This CDR3 contains 11 residues. Trimming took off 6 bases at V and 10 bases at J, with 10 bases between the two ends. The CDR3 loop reads CASSPLTEQFF. The CDR3 DNA follows: TGTGCCAGCAGCCCGTTAACGGAGCAGTTCTTC.

This clonotype has only a few counts. J is TRBJ1-3 and V is TRBV28; unclear D gene. Germline V gene sequence: CDR1 MDHEN, CDR2 SYDVKM. This CDR3 has 15 residues. The V end lost 2 bases, the J end lost 6 bases, and 14 bases lay between the germline ends. The CDR3 DNA reads as TGTGCCAGCAGTTTAGGAATTGCTCTGGAAAACACCATATATTTT. As protein: CASSLGIALENTIYF.

This clonotype turned up a few times. The genes are TRBV29-1 and TRBJ2-1; D gene ambiguous. V was pared by 5 bases and J by 6 bases, with 11 bases between. This CDR3 region has 12 residues. Germline CDR1 SQVTM, CDR2 ANQGSEA. As DNA, the CDR3 is TGCAGCGTTCGGCGATCGGGCAATGAGCAGTTCTTC. Protein sequence: CSVRRSGNEQFF.

V gene TRBV3-1 combines with J gene TRBJ2-3, with D unclear. Trimming took off 4 bases at V and 1 base at J, with 6 bases between the two ends. This CDR3 is 13 amino acids long. CDR1 and CDR2 from the germline V gene are LGHDT and YNNKEL (reference sequence). CDR3 residues: CASSPPRTDTQYF. CDR3 bases: TGTGCCAGCAGCCCGCCTCGCACAGATACGCAGTATTTT.

This clonotype was counted at least ten times. The chain is built from TRBV6-6 and TRBJ1-5, with 7 bases lining up with TRBD1. The V segment lost 6 bases and the J segment 4 bases; nucleotides outside the gene matches: 6. The CDR3 is made up of 14 amino acids. The germline V gene has CDR1 MNHNY and CDR2 SVGAGI (reference sequence). DNA for the CDR3: TGTGCCAGCAGCCACAGGGGTGGGAATCAGCCCCAGCATTTT. Its translation: CASSHRGGNQPQHF.

This clonotype was observed at least ten times. As DNA, the CDR3 is TGCGCCAGCAGCTCCACAGGGGGGTACAATCAGCCCCAGCATTTT. It encodes CASSSTGGYNQPQHF. V gene TRBV5-1 combines with J gene TRBJ1-5, with 8 bases identical to TRBD1. Unmatched junction bases numbered 5, after V lost 3 bases and J lost 3 bases. The germline V gene has CDR1 SGHRS and CDR2 YFSETQ. The CDR3 totals 15 residues.

The V and J genes are TRBV4-1 and TRBJ2-7; TRBD1 matches at 8 bases. Germline-derived CDR1 and CDR2 are MGHRA and YSYEKL. Germline trimming cut 1 base from V and 2 bases from J; bases unmatched to any gene: 10. The CDR3 has 17 residues. The CDR3 spells CASSQGWPGQGTYEQYF. CDR3 DNA: TGCGCCAGCAGCCAAGGATGGCCTGGACAGGGAACCTACGAGCAGTACTTC.

The chain is built from TRBV10-3 and TRBJ2-7; D uncertain. Looked up from germline, CDR1 is ENHRY and CDR2 is SYGVKD. The CDR3 is 13 residues long. V was cut by 3 bases and J by 5 bases, with 11 bases left in between. The CDR3 nucleotides are TGTGCCATCAGTGATTTGGAAGAGAACGAGCAGTACTTC. Translating gives CAISDLEENEQYF.

The rearrangement links TRBV7-2 to TRBJ1-6; D is possibly TRBD1 (5 bases). CDR1 and CDR2 (germline): SGHTA, FQGNSA. Deletions cut 3 bases from V and 8 bases from J, with 11 bases between. The CDR3 consists of 14 residues. DNA of the CDR3: TGTGCCAGCAGCTTCGGGGGTTGGGATTCACCCCTCCACTTT. Encoded protein: CASSFGGWDSPLHF.

This clonotype was seen a few times. This chain uses TRBV30 with TRBJ2-7, with TRBD2 matching 11 bases. Trimming cost V 2 bases and J 3 bases; bases outside gene matches: 6. From germline, CDR1 is GTSNPN and CDR2 SVGIG (reference sequence). CDR3 length equals 15 residues. The CDR3 loop is CAWSPSGGQGYEQYF. In DNA, the CDR3 is TGTGCCTGGAGTCCTAGCGGGGGGCAAGGCTACGAGCAGTACTTC.

This clonotype came up a few times. J is TRBJ1-1 and V is TRBV28, with TRBD1 as a possible D gene (5 bases). CDR3 length equals 14 residues. V lost 7 bases and J lost 7, with 19 bases in between. CDR1 is MDHEN, CDR2 SYDVKM, per germline. CDR3 region: CASKGGPGFNEAFF. In nucleotides, the CDR3 is TGTGCCAGCAAGGGTGGGCCAGGGTTTAATGAAGCTTTCTTT. Variable domain in full (rest from reference TRBV28 and TRBJ1-1): DVKVTQSSRYLVKRTGEKVFLECVQDMDHENMFWYRQDPGLGLRLIYFSYDVKMKEKGDIPEGYSVSREKKERFSLILESASTNQTSMYLCASKGGPGFNEAFFGQGTRLTVV.

The chain has TRBV20-1 and TRBJ2-7, with D perhaps TRBD1 or TRBD2 (5 bases each). From germline, CDR1 is DFQATT and CDR2 SNEGSKA (reference sequence). The germline V and J ends were trimmed by 6 bases and 1 base, with 22 bases remaining between them. This CDR3 has 16 residues. CDR3 in DNA: TGCAGTGCCAATTCAGGGACCGCTAGATTATCCTACGAGCAGTACTTC. Translated: CSANSGTARLSYEQYF.

This clonotype was seen many times. The chain is built from TRBV6-2 or TRBV6-3 and TRBJ2-2, with a possible D match to TRBD1 (5 bases). V was clipped by 4 bases and J by 8 bases, with 14 bases between them. Germline V gene sequence: CDR1 MNHEY, CDR2 SVGEGT. The length of the CDR3 is 14 residues. CDR3 in amino acids: CASSSQGNVGELFF. In DNA, the CDR3 is TGTGCCAGCAGTTCGCAGGGTAATGTTGGGGAGCTGTTTTTT.

The chain joins TRBV9 to TRBJ1-5; D gene unclear. CDR3 length: 14 residues. V was shortened by 0 bases and J by 5 bases, with 9 bases between the two germline ends. CDR1 SGDLS and CDR2 YYNGEE come from the germline V gene. CDR3 sequence: CASSVEDGDQPQHF. The DNA of the CDR3 is TGTGCCAGCAGCGTAGAAGACGGGGATCAGCCCCAGCATTTT.

This clonotype was seen ten or more times. In DNA, the CDR3 is TGCGCCAGCAGCGTACAGGGGTCGGGGGAGACCCAGTACTTC. Its translation is CASSVQGSGETQYF. The rearrangement uses TRBV5-1 and TRBJ2-5, with 7 positions matching TRBD1. V lost 4 bases to trimming and J lost 5 bases; unmatched junction nucleotides: 8. The CDR3 runs to 14 residues. In germline, CDR1 is SGHRS, CDR2 YFSETQ.